Presented here are 27 T cell receptor beta chains from one specimen sequenced in a study of blood T cell repertoires in COVID-19. TCRdb's copy holds only in-frame clones and misses some; the assay was immunoSEQ multiplex PCR. The data contain approximately 190,000 clones, around 80% of them singletons. The sequenced sample was peripheral blood. Receptors were obtained from a man aged 25 to 40 with active or convalescent COVID-19.

This clone was counted once. The V gene is TRBV15, the J gene TRBJ1-1; TRBD1 matches 9 bases. CDR3 size: 19 residues. CDR1 and CDR2 (germline): LNHNV, YYDKDF (reference sequence). The junction had 13 bases not matched to a gene; V was cut back by 0 bases and J by 2 bases. CDR3 sequence: CATSRDSYRGLQGNTEAFF. The CDR3 DNA follows: TGTGCCACCAGCAGAGATTCTTACAGGGGGCTTCAAGGAAACACTGAAGCTTTCTTT.

This clone appeared once. The V call is TRBV6-5, the J call TRBJ2-1, with 12 bases matching TRBD2. The length of the CDR3 is 16 residues. CDR1 and CDR2 from the germline V gene are MNHEY and SVGAGI. V shed 4 bases and J 6 bases; nucleotides not matched to a gene: 7. The CDR3 loop is CASSSTSGSYPNEQFF. The CDR3 region has the DNA TGTGCCAGCAGTTCGACTAGCGGGAGTTACCCCAATGAGCAGTTCTTC.

The chain is built from TRBV5-8 and TRBJ1-1; 7 bases align to TRBD1. The CDR3 length is 15 residues. Germline V gives CDR1 SGHTS, CDR2 YDEGEE. The V and J ends lost 5 bases and 1 base, in that order; junction bases with no gene match: 8. This chain's CDR3 is CASRGRGYPNTEAFF. In nucleotides, the CDR3 is TGTGCCAGCAGGGGCAGGGGGTACCCGAACACTGAAGCTTTCTTT.

This rearrangement joins TRBV18 to TRBJ2-5; 7 positions match TRBD2. CDR1 is KGHSH, CDR2 LQKENI, per germline. Trimming at V came to 1 base and at J to 5 bases, leaving 10 bases not matched to a gene. The length of the CDR3 is 16 residues. The CDR3 spells CASSPQGGSSVETQYF. CDR3 bases: TGTGCCAGCTCACCACAGGGCGGGAGTTCTGTGGAGACCCAGTACTTC.

This clone showed up just once. DNA for the CDR3: TGTGCCAGCAGCCATGGGAGTAGTTCTAACTATGGCTACACCTTC. This gives the protein CASSHGSSSNYGYTF. This chain connects TRBV4-2 to TRBJ1-2; D gene unclear. Trimming removed 3 bases from V and 0 bases from J, with 11 bases in between. Germline CDR1 reads LGHNA; CDR2 reads YNFKEQ. This CDR3 is built from 15 residues.

The count of this clone is one. V usage is TRBV7-2 and J usage is TRBJ2-7; D not resolved. Trimming stripped 5 bases from V and 0 bases from J, with 14 bases between. CDR1 and CDR2 (germline): SGHTA, FQGNSA. The CDR3 length is 15 residues. CDR3 DNA: TGTGCCAGCAGCCCCGCAGCGAGGAGCTCCTACGAGCAGTACTTC. It translates to CASSPAARSSYEQYF.

This clone was counted between two and nine times. The chain recombines TRBV6-2 or TRBV6-3 with TRBJ2-7, with 8 nucleotides matching TRBD1. V lost 0 bases to trimming and J lost 7 bases; unmatched junction nucleotides: 5. Germline V gene lookup returns CDR1 MNHEY and CDR2 SVGEGT. The CDR3 covers 14 residues. Written as DNA, the CDR3 is TGTGCCAGCAGTTACTCGAACAGGGGGTGGGAGCAGTACTTC. This encodes CASSYSNRGWEQYF.

V and J are TRBV4-1 and TRBJ2-3; a possible D gene is TRBD1 (6 bases). Trimming pared 4 bases from V and 0 bases from J, leaving 8 bases between. The CDR3 length is 14 residues. Germline V lookup: CDR1 MGHRA, CDR2 YSYEKL. Written as DNA, the CDR3 is TGCGCCAGCAGCCGAGACAGGAGCACAGATACGCAGTATTTT. Encoded protein: CASSRDRSTDTQYF.

The chain uses TRBV29-1 and TRBJ2-7; D is uncertain. The V gene lost 0 bases and the J gene lost 0 bases, with 6 bases spanning the gap. Looked up from germline, CDR1 is SQVTM and CDR2 is ANQGSEA. The CDR3 sequence is 13 residues long. CDR3 sequence reads: CSVEDPVSYEQYF. The CDR3 DNA reads as TGCAGCGTTGAAGATCCAGTCTCCTACGAGCAGTACTTC.

As concerns this clone: Other DNA variants within this sample encode the same CDR3. The chain is built from TRBV19 and TRBJ1-1, with 8 bases that match TRBD1. Losses at the gene ends were 9 bases for V and 4 bases for J; bases not matched to a gene: 4. CDR1 is LNHDA, CDR2 SQIVND, per germline (reference sequence). There are 12 residues in the CDR3. CDR3 DNA: TGTGCCAGCAGAACAGGGGGCACTGAAGCTTTCTTT. Translating it yields CASRTGGTEAFF.

The J gene is TRBJ2-7, the V gene TRBV9; a possible D gene is TRBD2 (7 bases). The CDR3 is 14 residues long. Germline V gene sequence: CDR1 SGDLS, CDR2 YYNGEE. The V gene lost 7 bases and the J gene lost 3 bases, with 17 bases spanning the gap. The CDR3 DNA reads TGTGCCAGCGGAGGGGGGGACGCTTACTACGAGCAGTACTTC. It is translated as CASGGGDAYYEQYF.

This clone appeared a single time. V gene TRBV16 combines with J gene TRBJ2-7; D unclear. Trimming took off 4 bases at V and 4 bases at J, with 8 bases between the two ends. Looked up from germline, CDR1 is KGHSY and CDR2 is FQNENV. The CDR3 length is 12 residues. Here the CDR3 DNA reads TGTGCCAGCAGCCCTCGAGGATACGAGCAGTACTTC. It encodes CASSPRGYEQYF.

The rearrangement uses TRBV6-4 and TRBJ2-4; TRBD1 is a possible D gene (6 bases). V was cut by 3 bases and J by 4 bases, with 10 bases left in between. The CDR3 consists of 14 residues. The germline V gene has CDR1 MRHNA and CDR2 SNTAGT. The CDR3 is CASSDVGGKNIQYF. The CDR3 coding sequence is TGTGCCAGCAGTGATGTAGGGGGTAAAAACATTCAGTACTTC.

With regard to this clone: At one end the junction does not follow the germline gene, possibly because of a read error. The genes are TRBV28 and TRBJ2-5; 7 positions agree with TRBD1. Per the germline V gene, CDR1 is MDHEN and CDR2 is SYDVKM. The CDR3 length is 13 residues. CDR3 in DNA: TGTGCCAGCAGCTCGGGACAGCAAGGGACCCAGTACTTC. Its protein product is CASSSGQQGTQYF.

This clone was observed a handful of times. Other DNA sequences from this sample encode an identical CDR3 as well. The rearrangement uses TRBV27 and TRBJ1-1, with 8 bases matching TRBD1. Germline V lookup: CDR1 MNHEY, CDR2 SMNVEV (reference sequence). The CDR3 contains 14 residues. The trim removed 5 bases at V and 1 base at J, leaving 3 bases unmatched. The CDR3 DNA reads as TGTGCCAGCAGTCTCACAGGGGGGAACACTGAAGCTTTCTTT. It encodes CASSLTGGNTEAFF.

The CDR3 sequence is CASSFPGRRELFF. The DNA for the CDR3 is TGTGCCAGCAGTTTCCCAGGGCGTAGGGAGCTGTTTTTT. This chain joins TRBV28 and TRBJ2-2; TRBD1 might be the D (5 bases). Between the trimmed V and J ends, which lost 3 bases and 9 bases, there was a span of 11 bases. CDR1 MDHEN and CDR2 SYDVKM come from the germline V gene. The CDR3 runs 13 residues. The full variable domain, in which reference TRBV28 and TRBJ2-2 provide the parts outside the CDR3, is DVKVTQSSRYLVKRTGEKVFLECVQDMDHENMFWYRQDPGLGLRLIYFSYDVKMKEKGDIPEGYSVSREKKERFSLILESASTNQTSMYLCASSFPGRRELFFGEGSRLTVL.

This chain joins TRBV3-1 (or the pseudogene TRBV3-2) and TRBJ1-1; no firm D call. From germline, CDR1 is LGHDT and CDR2 YNNKEL (reference sequence). V lost 4 bases and J 4 bases, leaving 10 bases between the germline ends. The CDR3 loop spans 13 amino acids. The CDR3: CASSPSPPTEAFF. CDR3 nucleotide sequence: TGTGCCAGCAGCCCCTCCCCCCCCACTGAAGCTTTCTTT.

J is TRBJ1-2 and V is TRBV5-8, with D maybe TRBD1 (6 bases). Per germline, CDR1 SGHTS and CDR2 YDEGEE. The CDR3 is 13 residues long. V was shortened by 6 bases and J by 3 bases, with 12 bases between the two germline ends. The DNA of the CDR3 is TGTGCCAGCACCTTCAACAGGGACTATGGCTACACCTTC. This codes for CASTFNRDYGYTF.

This chain links TRBV7-2 with TRBJ2-7, with D perhaps TRBD1 (6 bases). Germline loops: CDR1 SGHTA, CDR2 FQGNSA. V was trimmed by 2 bases and J by 0 bases, leaving 14 bases between them. This CDR3 has 16 residues. The CDR3 is CASSLTRGGRSYEQYF. The DNA for the CDR3 is TGTGCCAGCAGCTTAACTCGTGGGGGCCGCTCCTACGAGCAGTACTTC. The complete variable domain, with remaining parts taken from reference TRBV7-2 and TRBJ2-7, reads GAGVSQSPSNKVTEKGKDVELRCDPISGHTALYWYRQSLGQGLEFLIYFQGNSAPDKSGLPSDRFSAERTGGSVSTLTIQRTQQEDSAVYLCASSLTRGGRSYEQYFGPGTRLTVT.

The genes are TRBV11-3 and TRBJ2-5, with D tentatively TRBD1 (6 bases). CDR3 size: 14 residues. Germline assignment: CDR1 SGHNT and CDR2 YENEEA. The ends were cut back, 0 bases at V and 5 bases at J, with 10 bases in the middle. CDR3 nucleotide sequence: TGTGCCAGCAGCTTAGATCTCAGGGGTGAGACCCAGTACTTC. It is translated as CASSLDLRGETQYF.

This clone showed up just once. V gene TRBV11-3 combines with J gene TRBJ2-4, with 9 bases matching TRBD1. With V trimmed by 5 bases and J by 0 bases, 8 bases remained unmatched. Germline CDR1 is SGHNT and CDR2 is YENEEA. The CDR3 runs to 17 residues. In DNA, the CDR3 is TGTGCCAGCAGCCCGGGACAGGGCCTACTAGCCAAAAACATTCAGTACTTC. The encoded protein is CASSPGQGLLAKNIQYF.

The CDR3 region has the DNA TGTGCCAGCAGTTTCGCCAGGCTCTACAATGAGCAGTTCTTC. Its protein product is CASSFARLYNEQFF. J is TRBJ2-1 and V is TRBV27; D call uncertain. V was cut by 3 bases and J by 3 bases, with 9 bases left in between. CDR3 length equals 14 residues. Looked up from germline, CDR1 is MNHEY and CDR2 is SMNVEV (reference sequence).

This sequence joins TRBV30 and TRBJ1-4; TRBD1 matches 9 bases. The germline CDR1 and CDR2 sequences are GTSNPN and SVGIG (reference sequence). The CDR3 is 13 amino acids. The V and J ends lost 0 bases and 7 bases, in that order; junction bases with no gene match: 0. The CDR3 protein is CAWSVQGAEKLFF. The DNA for the CDR3 is TGTGCCTGGAGTGTACAGGGGGCTGAAAAACTGTTTTTT.

V usage is TRBV10-3 and J usage is TRBJ2-7; TRBD2 aligns across 14 bases. This CDR3 contains 17 residues. With 6 bases clipped from V and 2 bases from J, the junction kept 9 bases outside the gene matches. Germline V lookup: CDR1 ENHRY, CDR2 SYGVKD. The CDR3 nucleotides are TGTGCCATCAGGGCGGGACTAGCGGGAGCTAGACCCTACGAGCAGTACTTC. Translation: CAIRAGLAGARPYEQYF.

The rearrangement uses TRBV11-2 and TRBJ2-2, with D unresolved. Germline-derived CDR1 and CDR2 are SGHAT and FQNNGV. Trimming pared 2 bases from V and 1 base from J, leaving 5 bases between. The CDR3 is 14 amino acids. The CDR3: CASSLSWNTGELFF. The CDR3 coding sequence is TGTGCCAGCAGCTTAAGCTGGAACACCGGGGAGCTGTTTTTT.

This clone has a single count. The chain has TRBV28 and TRBJ2-1; 7 bases align to TRBD1. V was clipped by 5 bases and J by 2 bases; unmatched bases: 9. The CDR3 is made up of 16 amino acids. In germline, CDR1 is MDHEN, CDR2 SYDVKM. The CDR3 reads CASSAGDSRPYNEQFF. The CDR3 DNA sequence: TGTGCCAGCAGTGCAGGGGACAGTCGACCCTACAATGAGCAGTTCTTC. Full variable domain (missing parts from reference TRBV28 and TRBJ2-1): DVKVTQSSRYLVKRTGEKVFLECVQDMDHENMFWYRQDPGLGLRLIYFSYDVKMKEKGDIPEGYSVSREKKERFSLILESASTNQTSMYLCASSAGDSRPYNEQFFGPGTRLTVL.

The rearrangement links TRBV7-2 to TRBJ1-2; no clear D gene. The CDR3 totals 13 residues. CDR1 is SGHTA, CDR2 FQGNSA, per germline. The V gene lost 5 bases and the J gene lost 0 bases, with 7 bases spanning the gap. CDR3 bases: TGTGCCAGCAGCGTGTCTTCTAACTATGGCTACACCTTC. It encodes CASSVSSNYGYTF.